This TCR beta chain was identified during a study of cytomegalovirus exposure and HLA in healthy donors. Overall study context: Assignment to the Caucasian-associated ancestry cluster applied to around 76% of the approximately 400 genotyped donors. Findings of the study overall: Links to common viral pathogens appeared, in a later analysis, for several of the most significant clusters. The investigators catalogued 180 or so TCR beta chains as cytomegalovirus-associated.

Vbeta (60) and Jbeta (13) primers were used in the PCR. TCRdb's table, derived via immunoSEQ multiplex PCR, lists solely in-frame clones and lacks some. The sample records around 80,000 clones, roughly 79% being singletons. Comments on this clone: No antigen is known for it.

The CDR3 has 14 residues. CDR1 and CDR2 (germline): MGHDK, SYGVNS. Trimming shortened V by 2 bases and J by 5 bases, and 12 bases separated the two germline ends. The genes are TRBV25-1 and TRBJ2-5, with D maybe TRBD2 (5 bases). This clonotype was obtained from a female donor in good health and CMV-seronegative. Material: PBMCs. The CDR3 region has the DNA TGTGCCAGCAGTGAAGGTGGGAGTGGTGAGACCCAGTACTTC. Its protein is CASSEGGSGETQYF.